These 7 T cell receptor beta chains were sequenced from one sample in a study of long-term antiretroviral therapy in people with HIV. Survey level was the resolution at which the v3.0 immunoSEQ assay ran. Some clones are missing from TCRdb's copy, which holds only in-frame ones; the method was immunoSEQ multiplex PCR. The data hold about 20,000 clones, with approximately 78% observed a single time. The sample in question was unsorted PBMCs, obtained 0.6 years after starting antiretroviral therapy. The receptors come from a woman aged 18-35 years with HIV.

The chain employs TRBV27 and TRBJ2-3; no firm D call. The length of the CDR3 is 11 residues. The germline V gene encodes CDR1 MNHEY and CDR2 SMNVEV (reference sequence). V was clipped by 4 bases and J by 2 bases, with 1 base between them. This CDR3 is CASSSTDTQYF. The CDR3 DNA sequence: TGTGCCAGCAGTTCCACAGATACGCAGTATTTT.

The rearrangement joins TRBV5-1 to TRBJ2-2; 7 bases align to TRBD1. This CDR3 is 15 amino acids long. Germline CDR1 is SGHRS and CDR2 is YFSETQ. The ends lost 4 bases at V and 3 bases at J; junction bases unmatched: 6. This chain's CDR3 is CASSAGTVDTGELFF. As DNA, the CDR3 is TGCGCCAGCAGCGCCGGGACAGTTGACACCGGGGAGCTGTTTTTT.

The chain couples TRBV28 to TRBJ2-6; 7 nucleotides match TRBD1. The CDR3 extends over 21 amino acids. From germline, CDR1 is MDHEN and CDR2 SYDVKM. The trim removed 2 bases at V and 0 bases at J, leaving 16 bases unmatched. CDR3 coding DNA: TGTGCCAGCAGTTTAATCAAGGACAGGAGTTTATCACTCTCTGGGGCCAACGTCCTGACTTTC. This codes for CASSLIKDRSLSLSGANVLTF. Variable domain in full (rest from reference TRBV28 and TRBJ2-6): DVKVTQSSRYLVKRTGEKVFLECVQDMDHENMFWYRQDPGLGLRLIYFSYDVKMKEKGDIPEGYSVSREKKERFSLILESASTNQTSMYLCASSLIKDRSLSLSGANVLTFGAGSRLTVL.

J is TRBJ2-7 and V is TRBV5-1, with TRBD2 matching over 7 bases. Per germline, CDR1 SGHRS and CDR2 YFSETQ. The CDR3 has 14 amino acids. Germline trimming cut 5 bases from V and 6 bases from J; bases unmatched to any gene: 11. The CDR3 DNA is TGCGCCAGCAGGCCCGGCGGGAGCTTGTTCGAGCAGTACTTC. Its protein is CASRPGGSLFEQYF.

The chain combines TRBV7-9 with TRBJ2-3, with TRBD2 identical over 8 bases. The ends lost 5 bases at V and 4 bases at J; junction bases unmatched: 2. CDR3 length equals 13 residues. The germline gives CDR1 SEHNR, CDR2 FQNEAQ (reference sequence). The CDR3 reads CASSHGGADTQYF. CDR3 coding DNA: TGTGCCAGCAGCCACGGGGGGGCAGATACGCAGTATTTT.

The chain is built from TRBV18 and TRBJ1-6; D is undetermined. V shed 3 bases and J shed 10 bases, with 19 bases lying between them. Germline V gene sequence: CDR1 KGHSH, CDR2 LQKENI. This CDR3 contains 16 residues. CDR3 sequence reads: CASSPTSGEAKSPLHF. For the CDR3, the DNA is TGTGCCAGCTCACCGACCTCGGGTGAGGCGAAGTCACCCCTCCACTTT. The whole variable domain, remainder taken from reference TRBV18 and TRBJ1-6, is NAGVMQNPRHLVRRRGQEARLRCSPMKGHSHVYWYRQLPEEGLKFMVYLQKENIIDESGMPKERFSAEFPKEGPSILRIQQVVRGDSAAYFCASSPTSGEAKSPLHFGNGTRLTVT.

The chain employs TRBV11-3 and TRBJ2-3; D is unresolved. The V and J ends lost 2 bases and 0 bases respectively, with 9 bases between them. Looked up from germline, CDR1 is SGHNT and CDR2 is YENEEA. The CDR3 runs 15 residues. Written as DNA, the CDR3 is TGTGCCAGCAGCTTAACGGAATCTAGCACAGATACGCAGTATTTT. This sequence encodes CASSLTESSTDTQYF.